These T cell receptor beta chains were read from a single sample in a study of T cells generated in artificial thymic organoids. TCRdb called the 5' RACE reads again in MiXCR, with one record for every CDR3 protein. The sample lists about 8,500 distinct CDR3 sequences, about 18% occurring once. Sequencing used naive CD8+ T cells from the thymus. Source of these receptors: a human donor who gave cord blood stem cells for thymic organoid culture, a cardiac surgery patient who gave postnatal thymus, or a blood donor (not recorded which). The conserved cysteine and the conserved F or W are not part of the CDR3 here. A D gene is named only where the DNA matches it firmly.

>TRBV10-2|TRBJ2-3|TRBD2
ASSETSDWDTQY
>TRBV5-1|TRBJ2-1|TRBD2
ASSQQQRGGYNEQF
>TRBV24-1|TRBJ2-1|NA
ATSDLDYYNEQF
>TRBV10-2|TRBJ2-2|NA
ASSESQGTNTGELF
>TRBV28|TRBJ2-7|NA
ASIGRRTYEQY
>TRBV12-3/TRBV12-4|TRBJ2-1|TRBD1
ASSSPGQGTNEQF
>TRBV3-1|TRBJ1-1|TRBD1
ASSQDSGTGALTEAF
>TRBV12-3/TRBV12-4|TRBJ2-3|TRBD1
ASSLSGQGTDTQY
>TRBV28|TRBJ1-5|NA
ASKVLGGSNQPQH
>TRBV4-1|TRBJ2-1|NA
ASSTRLPGNSNNEQF